Described below is a single TCR beta chain sequence and its context. Trimming left V 0 bases short and J 9 bases short, with 15 bases between. CDR3 length equals 16 residues. The germline V gene encodes CDR1 LGHNA and CDR2 YSLEER. The data stem from a study of blood T cell repertoires in COVID-19. Study details: Nucleic acid was either cDNA or gDNA, and it came from T cells, B-cell-depleted T cells, or PBMCs.

Under the authors' procedure: Reference gene primers were amplified, and this amplification served to estimate nucleated cell counts. Only in-frame clones appear in the TCRdb table, and some are missing; sequencing was by immunoSEQ multiplex PCR. V and J calls and clone size are those listed in that table; D and trimming were worked out from the DNA. This repertoire shows more than 55,000 clones, 80% to 90% found once; its top ten account for 15% to 20%. Seattle enrolled patients during active infection and tracked them longitudinally. This receptor was obtained from a woman aged 55-70 years with COVID-19, enrolled during active disease. The V gene is TRBV4-3, the J gene TRBJ1-6; no definite D call. The sequencing input was peripheral blood. CDR3 in DNA: TGCGCCAGCAGCCAAGATCTCCGAGCCGCTGGTTCACCCCTCCACTTT. Its translation: CASSQDLRAAGSPLHF.